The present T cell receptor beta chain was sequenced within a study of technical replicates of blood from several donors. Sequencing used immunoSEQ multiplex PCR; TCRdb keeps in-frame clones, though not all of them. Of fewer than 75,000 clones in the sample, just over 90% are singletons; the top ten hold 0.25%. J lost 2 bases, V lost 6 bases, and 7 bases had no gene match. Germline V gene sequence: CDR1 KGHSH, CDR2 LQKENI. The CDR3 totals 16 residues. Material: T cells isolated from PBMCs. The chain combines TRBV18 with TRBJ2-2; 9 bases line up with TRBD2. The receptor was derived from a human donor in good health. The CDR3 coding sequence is TGTGCCAGCTCCCTAAGCGGGGGGTTCAACACCGGGGAGCTGTTTTTT. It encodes CASSLSGGFNTGELFF. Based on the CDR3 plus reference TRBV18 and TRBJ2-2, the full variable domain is NAGVMQNPRHLVRRRGQEARLRCSPMKGHSHVYWYRQLPEEGLKFMVYLQKENIIDESGMPKERFSAEFPKEGPSILRIQQVVRGDSAAYFCASSLSGGFNTGELFFGEGSRLTVL.